This T cell receptor beta chain is drawn from a study of cytomegalovirus exposure and HLA in healthy donors. The study, taken as a whole, reports: Within an earlier analysis, most TCR beta V segments proved productive either about 87% or about 30% of the time. In a later analysis, DRB1 alleles had the most associated TCRs; HLA-C alleles the fewest. While the bulk of TCR sequences proved rare, some public TCRs turned up in many donors. Later analysis indicated greater clonal expansion among HLA-associated TCR beta chains than among equally common other chains.

For this clone: Its antigen is not known.

The V gene end was trimmed by 10 bases and the J gene end by 2 bases; junction bases not matched to a gene: 13. The CDR3 length is 15 residues. The germline gives CDR1 MNHNS, CDR2 SASEGT. This PCR relied on a set of 60 Vbeta primers and 13 Jbeta primers. Using immunoSEQ multiplex PCR, the repertoire was profiled, and TCRdb retains in-frame clones only, with some absent. The repertoire has under 150,000 clones, approximately 80% of them found once; the top ten carry roughly 10%. The sequence derives from a male donor in good health and CMV-seropositive. The sequenced sample consisted of PBMCs. V and J are TRBV6-1 and TRBJ2-5; 7 bases agree with TRBD2. CDR3 residues: CAITWTSGGQETQYF. The CDR3 DNA is TGTGCCATCACTTGGACTAGTGGGGGACAAGAGACCCAGTACTTC.